Following are 10 T cell receptor beta chains from one sample sequenced in a study of CD8 T cells in Susac syndrome. Random hexamers primed reverse transcription of roughly 0.45 to 1 ug RNA. TCRdb ran MiXCR on the immunoSEQ multiplex PCR reads and lists one entry per CDR3 protein. The sample consists of 200,000 or so distinct CDR3 sequences, nearly 95% of them appearing once. The specimen sequenced was CD4+ T cells from PBMCs. These receptors came from a human donor with multiple sclerosis.

This clonotype has a single count. This chain links TRBV2 with TRBJ2-7; D remains ambiguous. Germline CDR1 is SNHLY and CDR2 is FYNNEI. There are 14 residues in the CDR3. Trimming shortened V by 6 bases and J by 1 base, and 13 bases separated the two germline ends. The CDR3: CASRFQALSYEQYF. The CDR3 DNA reads as TGTGCCAGCAGGTTCCAGGCTCTTTCCTACGAGCAGTACTTC.

The V and J genes are TRBV18 and TRBJ2-1; D is undetermined. V lost 1 base and J 4 bases, leaving 11 bases between the germline ends. This CDR3 region has 15 residues. The V gene's germline CDR1 is KGHSH and CDR2 LQKENI. The chain's CDR3 is CASSPRADIYNEQFF. CDR3 DNA sequence: TGTGCCAGCTCACCACGAGCAGATATATACAATGAGCAGTTCTTC.

The chain combines TRBV5-4 with TRBJ1-1; D is perhaps TRBD1 (6 bases). Germline values: CDR1 SGHNT, CDR2 YYREEE (reference sequence). This CDR3 has 15 amino acids. Between the trimmed V and J ends, which lost 2 bases and 0 bases, there was a span of 11 bases. The CDR3 region has the DNA TGTGCCAGCAGCTTTTCAGGGGCGATGAACACTGAAGCTTTCTTT. Translation: CASSFSGAMNTEAFF.

The chain combines TRBV14 with TRBJ1-2, with D possibly TRBD1 on 5 matching bases. Germline V CDR1 and CDR2: SGHDN, FVKESK. Trimming pared 5 bases from V and 4 bases from J, leaving 11 bases between. The CDR3 length is 13 residues. Here the CDR3 reads CASSEQESYGYTF. The CDR3 DNA is TGTGCCAGCAGCGAACAGGAGAGCTATGGCTACACCTTC.

This sequence joins TRBV2 and TRBJ1-4, with 9 bases matching TRBD1. After removal of 6 bases from V and 8 bases from J, the junction contained 10 bases not matched to a gene. The CDR3 extends over 15 amino acids. CDR1 is SNHLY, CDR2 FYNNEI, per germline. The CDR3 region is CASSYTGTGYEKLFF. Written as DNA, the CDR3 is TGTGCCAGCAGCTACACCGGGACAGGGTACGAAAAACTGTTTTTT.

CDR3 residues: CSVAAAGYGYTF. The CDR3 DNA sequence: TGCAGCGTTGCGGCAGCCGGATATGGCTACACCTTC. The chain couples TRBV29-1 to TRBJ1-2; D unresolved. The CDR3 contains 12 residues. Germline CDR1 SQVTM, CDR2 ANQGSEA. The V end was cut by 4 bases, the J end by 5 bases, with 11 bases between.

This chain connects TRBV5-4 to TRBJ2-1; perhaps TRBD1 as D (5 bases). The germline CDR1 and CDR2 sequences are SGHNT and YYREEE (reference sequence). V was clipped by 4 bases and J by 7 bases, with 12 bases between them. The CDR3 covers 13 residues. CDR3 bases: TGTGCCAGCAGCGCATATAAGGGGAATGAGCAGTTCTTC. This sequence encodes CASSAYKGNEQFF.

This chain links TRBV3-1 with TRBJ2-1, with 8 bases aligning to TRBD2. CDR1 and CDR2 from the germline V gene are LGHDT and YNNKEL (reference sequence). This CDR3 is 16 amino acids long. V lost 0 bases and J lost 6; bases outside the gene matches: 7. CDR3 bases: TGTGCCAGCAGCCAAGATTATAGCGGGGCAATCAATGAGCAGTTCTTC. This translates into CASSQDYSGAINEQFF.

The chain has TRBV20-1 and TRBJ2-1; D might be TRBD2 (6 bases). Between the trimmed V and J ends, which lost 6 bases and 3 bases, there was a span of 15 bases. Germline assignment: CDR1 DFQATT and CDR2 SNEGSKA (reference sequence). The CDR3 covers 14 residues. CDR3 sequence reads: CSAGGNSFYNEQFF. The DNA for the CDR3 is TGCAGTGCCGGGGGTAACTCCTTCTACAATGAGCAGTTCTTC.

The V and J genes are TRBV18 and TRBJ1-4, with D hard to call. V was pared by 3 bases and J by 6 bases, with 17 bases between. Germline-derived CDR1 and CDR2 are KGHSH and LQKENI. This CDR3 region has 16 residues. The CDR3 DNA follows: TGTGCCAGCTCACCTCCCGGAGGGTTTTTCGATGAAAAACTGTTTTTT. Protein sequence: CASSPPGGFFDEKLFF.